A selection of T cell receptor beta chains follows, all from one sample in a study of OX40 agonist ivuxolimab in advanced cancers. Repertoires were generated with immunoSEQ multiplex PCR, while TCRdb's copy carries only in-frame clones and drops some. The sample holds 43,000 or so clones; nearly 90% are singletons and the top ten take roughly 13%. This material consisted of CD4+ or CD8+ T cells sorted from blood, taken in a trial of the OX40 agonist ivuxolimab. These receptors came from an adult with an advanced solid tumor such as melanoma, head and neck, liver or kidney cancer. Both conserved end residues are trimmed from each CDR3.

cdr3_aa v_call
ASKTGKNTGELF TRBV7-8
ASSVQGSNYGYT TRBV2
ASRGQTNTGELF TRBV7-9
ASSAGRYSGNTIY TRBV9
ASSFPRTVTEAF TRBV7-9
ASSIDARGGYNEQF TRBV9
ASSLVSLTSGTRGNEQF TRBV27
ASSPGQGVYEQY TRBV19
ASSRGLTDTQY TRBV19
AWSSIGGSPLH TRBV30
ASSWTTSSGANVLT TRBV5-1
ASSRKTGEKGF TRBV5-1
ASSEEGLRTYEQY TRBV2
ASSQEAVLEETQY TRBV7-9
ASSAGIGVENTEAF TRBV9
SARHSGDTQY TRBV29-1
ASSLEVYGTEAF TRBV11-1
ASTDYNEQF TRBV2
ASSYSNPGPNYGYT TRBV6-5
ASSPPGSGADTQY TRBV11-3
ASSARTGAEWEKLF TRBV7-9
ASSLVAGAPGGTQY TRBV7-6
ASSRTVTYEQY TRBV5-1
ASIPVKNTEAF TRBV9
SVVLGNGYT TRBV29-1
AIMGLAGGEQY TRBV10-3
ASSRDRGLKANTGELF TRBV2
ASSLQDLTEQY TRBV5-1
ASSFGGQGWNTEAF TRBV28
AINPSGGSTDTQY TRBV10-3
ASKDRESSYEQY TRBV2
ASSGVELGQPQH TRBV2
ASRPPGTHNEQF TRBV27
ASSPDRYVQY TRBV18
ASSPREGSYEQY TRBV4-3
ASSSGLAGGPADTQY TRBV7-3